This TCR beta chain was obtained from a study of blood T cell repertoires in COVID-19. Study-level background: The samples span acute and convalescent COVID-19 from the United States, Italy and Spain. The cDNA or gDNA used as material had been derived from T cells, B-cell-depleted T cells, or PBMCs.

Profiling relied on immunoSEQ multiplex PCR, and the TCRdb table lists in-frame clones only, not all of them. Of about 83,000 clones in the sample, about four fifths were seen once. Germline V gives CDR1 SNHLY, CDR2 FYNNEI. The CDR3 consists of 13 residues. Trimming removed 5 bases at V and 8 bases at J, with 15 bases between. This receptor was identified in a woman aged 80 or over with active or convalescent COVID-19. The chain employs TRBV2 and TRBJ1-2; no reliable D call. The sequenced material came from peripheral blood. As DNA, the CDR3 is TGTGCCAGCAGTATGGAGACTCGAGGGGGCTACACCTTC. Translated, it gives CASSMETRGGYTF.